The 20 T cell receptor beta chains below all came from one sample that was sequenced in a study of blood T cell repertoires in COVID-19. The data were produced by immunoSEQ multiplex PCR, yet TCRdb's version contains in-frame clones alone and is incomplete. The sample lists tens of thousands of clones, just under 90% occurring once. The sequenced sample consisted of peripheral blood. Receptors were obtained from a man aged 55 to 70 with acute or convalescent COVID-19.

The chain combines TRBV6-6 with TRBJ1-2; no clear D. V lost 6 bases to trimming and J lost 3 bases, with 8 bases between them. Germline V gene sequence: CDR1 MNHNY, CDR2 SVGAGI (reference sequence). CDR3 length: 12 residues. The CDR3 reads CASSPRDYGYTF. The CDR3, as DNA: TGTGCCAGCAGCCCCCGGGACTATGGCTACACCTTC.

The chain combines TRBV19 with TRBJ1-4; D is unresolved. Germline CDR1 is LNHDA and CDR2 is SQIVND (reference sequence). There are 16 residues in the CDR3. Trimming pared 3 bases from V and 8 bases from J, leaving 19 bases between. In DNA, the CDR3 is TGTGCCAGTAGTATTTATGGTAGAGGGAGCGTCGAAAAACTGTTTTTT. It yields the protein CASSIYGRGSVEKLFF.

The chain joins TRBV19 to TRBJ1-3; perhaps TRBD1 as D (5 bases). The CDR3 has 14 amino acids. From germline, CDR1 is LNHDA and CDR2 SQIVND (reference sequence). Trimming cost V 5 bases and J 7 bases, with 15 bases left between them. CDR3 sequence: CASSRLGLGNTIYF. CDR3 nucleotides: TGTGCCAGTAGTCGACTGGGGCTAGGGAACACCATATATTTT.

This chain uses TRBV6-5 with TRBJ1-3; TRBD1 matches 7 bases. The CDR3 is made up of 14 amino acids. J gave up 4 bases and V 6 bases, and 6 bases lay outside the gene matches. Germline CDR1 reads MNHEY; CDR2 reads SVGAGI. The CDR3 spells CASRDRTSGNTIYF. CDR3 coding DNA: TGTGCCAGCAGGGACAGGACATCAGGAAACACCATATATTTT.

The V and J genes are TRBV6-5 and TRBJ1-6; 7 nucleotides align to TRBD1. V lost 5 bases to trimming and J lost 13 bases; unmatched junction nucleotides: 14. Germline-derived CDR1 and CDR2 are MNHEY and SVGAGI. The CDR3 spans 15 residues. CDR3 in amino acids: CASSIRGDSSTPLHF. The CDR3 DNA reads TGTGCCAGCAGTATACGAGGGGACAGCTCAACGCCCCTCCACTTT.

This chain connects TRBV24-1 to TRBJ1-2; 8 nucleotides agree with TRBD1. Unmatched junction bases numbered 8, after V lost 4 bases and J lost 8 bases. Germline CDR1 reads KGHDR; CDR2 reads SFDVKD. The CDR3 is 14 residues long. The CDR3 bases are TGTGCCACCAGTGACCAGGGACAGGTAGGAGGCTACACCTTC. This sequence encodes CATSDQGQVGGYTF.

The chain employs TRBV5-4 and TRBJ1-2; 8 nucleotides match TRBD1. The CDR3 is 17 amino acids. Germline V CDR1 and CDR2: SGHNT, YYREEE (reference sequence). Trimming cost V 4 bases and J 0 bases; bases outside gene matches: 11. The CDR3 sequence: CASSPPPDRVTNYGYTF. CDR3 DNA sequence: TGTGCCAGCAGCCCCCCCCCGGACAGGGTAACTAACTATGGCTACACCTTC. The complete variable domain, with remaining parts taken from reference TRBV5-4 and TRBJ1-2, reads ETGVTQSPTHLIKTRGQQVTLRCSSQSGHNTVSWYQQALGQGPQFIFQYYREEENGRGNFPPRFSGLQFPNYSSELNVNALELDDSALYLCASSPPPDRVTNYGYTFGSGTRLTVV.

J is TRBJ2-7 and V is TRBV5-1; unclear D gene. CDR3 size: 14 residues. The germline V gene has CDR1 SGHRS and CDR2 YFSETQ. The V end was cut by 4 bases, the J end by 3 bases, with 14 bases between. CDR3 nucleotides: TGCGCCAGCAGCCCGGGTCCCCCCAACTACGAGCAGTACTTC. This codes for CASSPGPPNYEQYF.

Regarding this clone: The same CDR3 also results from other DNA sequences found in this sample. This rearrangement joins TRBV10-3 to TRBJ1-3, with a tentative D call TRBD1 (5 bases). The length of the CDR3 is 14 residues. Germline V gene data show CDR1 as ENHRY and CDR2 as SYGVKD. V gave up 2 bases and J gave up 1 base, with 6 bases separating them. The CDR3: CAISEAGSGNTIYF. Here the CDR3 DNA reads TGTGCCATCAGTGAGGCAGGGTCTGGAAACACCATATATTTT.

The chain links TRBV7-2 to TRBJ1-2, with D hard to call. This CDR3 is built from 14 residues. V dropped 1 base and J dropped 4 bases, with 10 bases sitting between them. Germline values: CDR1 SGHTA, CDR2 FQGNSA. Written as DNA, the CDR3 is TGTGCCAGCAGCTTAGACGGCCGGAGCTATGGCTACACCTTC. Residues: CASSLDGRSYGYTF.

This clone was counted between two and nine times. The DNA of the CDR3 is TGTGCCAGCAGTGAGGGGGGGAGTAGCAATCAGCCCCAGCATTTT. Amino acid sequence: CASSEGGSSNQPQHF. The chain has TRBV2 and TRBJ1-5, with D perhaps TRBD1 (5 bases). Trimming removed 3 bases at V and 0 bases at J, with 9 bases between. This CDR3 region has 15 residues. Germline V gives CDR1 SNHLY, CDR2 FYNNEI.

The rearrangement joins TRBV6-5 to TRBJ1-3; D is possibly TRBD1 (6 bases). The germline V and J ends were trimmed by 4 bases and 4 bases, with 14 bases remaining between them. This CDR3 comprises 15 residues. Germline V lookup: CDR1 MNHEY, CDR2 SVGAGI. As DNA, the CDR3 is TGTGCCAGCAGTTCCGACAGGCGAGGAGGAAACACCATATATTTT. It codes for CASSSDRRGGNTIYF.

The chain carries TRBV7-2 and TRBJ1-3; D possibly corresponds to TRBD1 (6 bases). This CDR3 is 13 amino acids long. CDR1 and CDR2 (germline): SGHTA, FQGNSA. The germline V and J ends were trimmed by 5 bases and 4 bases, with 9 bases remaining between them. CDR3: CASSTDRGNTIYF. The DNA for the CDR3 is TGTGCCAGCAGCACCGACAGGGGAAACACCATATATTTT.

This clone was counted between two and nine times. The rearrangement uses TRBV2 and TRBJ1-5, with D hard to call. The CDR3 has 15 amino acids. The V end was cut by 7 bases, the J end by 1 base, with 14 bases between. Germline CDR1 is SNHLY and CDR2 is FYNNEI. The CDR3: CASTAGRTSNQPQHF. The CDR3 coding sequence is TGTGCCAGCACCGCGGGCAGGACCAGCAATCAGCCCCAGCATTTT.

The chain carries TRBV2 and TRBJ2-2; 9 nucleotides agree with TRBD1. The CDR3 length is 14 residues. V dropped 5 bases and J dropped 7; count of bases not matched to a gene: 5. Germline V gives CDR1 SNHLY, CDR2 FYNNEI. The CDR3 nucleotides are TGTGCCAGCAGTCCACAGGGGGCTGGCGGGGAGCTGTTTTTT. Translating gives CASSPQGAGGELFF.

The V call is TRBV19, the J call TRBJ1-1; 9 bases map to TRBD1. There are 15 residues in the CDR3. Germline CDR1 LNHDA, CDR2 SQIVND (reference sequence). V was clipped by 5 bases and J by 3 bases; unmatched bases: 7. The CDR3 loop is CASSALDRGDTEAFF. The CDR3 DNA reads as TGTGCCAGTAGTGCCTTGGACAGGGGCGACACTGAAGCTTTCTTT.

This chain links TRBV3-1 (or the pseudogene TRBV3-2) with TRBJ1-2, with 7 positions matching TRBD1. Trimming at V came to 1 base and at J to 4 bases, leaving 6 bases not matched to a gene. Germline CDR1 LGHDT, CDR2 YNNKEL (reference sequence). The CDR3 loop spans 15 amino acids. CDR3 nucleotides: TGTGCCAGCAGCCAAGTTTCGGCAGGGGGCTATGGCTACACCTTC. Its protein is CASSQVSAGGYGYTF.

This clone occurred once. This sequence joins TRBV4-2 and TRBJ1-5; weak D call: TRBD1 (5 bases). This CDR3 comprises 15 residues. The V and J ends lost 1 base and 3 bases respectively, with 10 bases between them. The germline CDR1 and CDR2 sequences are LGHNA and YNFKEQ. The DNA of the CDR3 is TGTGCCAGCAGCCAAGTTGACAGCGACAATCAGCCCCAGCATTTT. Its translation: CASSQVDSDNQPQHF.

The chain recombines TRBV4-1 with TRBJ1-2; TRBD1 is a possible D gene (5 bases). There are 16 residues in the CDR3. Trimming removed 0 bases from V and 4 bases from J, with 15 bases in between. Germline V gene lookup returns CDR1 MGHRA and CDR2 YSYEKL. The CDR3 nucleotides read TGCGCCAGCAGCCAAGATACCGGAGACCAGGGCTATGGCTACACCTTC. Translation: CASSQDTGDQGYGYTF.

The chain employs TRBV11-3 and TRBJ2-7; 8 bases fit TRBD1. This CDR3 comprises 16 residues. J was trimmed by 5 bases and V by 0 bases; bases with no gene match: 9. In germline, CDR1 is SGHNT, CDR2 YENEEA. The CDR3 reads CASSLDGQGAPNEQYF. CDR3 nucleotide sequence: TGTGCCAGCAGCTTAGATGGGCAGGGGGCGCCTAACGAGCAGTACTTC.